This T cell receptor (beta chain) is drawn from a study of T-cell reconstitution after alpha-beta-depleted transplantation in children. Findings of the study overall: Hyperexpanded clones declined; after one year, newly produced T cells mostly supplied diversity. Some patients showed high day-60 TCRbeta diversity, which derived from surviving recipient T cells and thymic progenitors. Several hundred graft clones that had expanded were reportedly the source of alpha-beta T cells about two months after transplant.

This clonotype occurred many times. Its antigen remains unidentified. TCRbeta library construction was performed incorporating unique molecular identifiers. One entry per CDR3 protein, called by TCRdb with MiXCR from the PCR reads. The table shows 200,000 to 250,000 distinct CDR3 sequences, with around 7.7% occurring only once. This CDR3 has 13 amino acids. Germline CDR1 reads SQVTM; CDR2 reads ANQGSEA. The V end was cut by 6 bases, the J end by 2 bases, with 10 bases between. This TCR derives from a male patient between 2 and 15 years old who had a stem cell transplant for acute myeloid leukemia, so the T cells may come from the graft donor. The sample here was PBMCs, mostly from graft donor cells, taken 360 days after TCRalphabeta/CD19-depleted stem cell transplant. This sequence joins TRBV29-1 and TRBJ2-2; TRBD1 might be the D (6 bases). The CDR3 region is CSVPGQNTGELFF. For the CDR3, the DNA is TGCAGCGTGCCGGGACAAAACACCGGGGAGCTGTTTTTT.